This T cell receptor (beta chain) stems from a study of blood T cell repertoires in COVID-19. The repertoire was sequenced with immunoSEQ multiplex PCR; TCRdb's copy has only in-frame clones and lacks some. The sample has under 140,000 clones, approximately 79% seen once. This clone was picked up one time. The V and J ends lost 8 bases and 6 bases respectively, with 16 bases between them. CDR1 and CDR2 (germline): WSHSY, SAAADI. The CDR3 runs to 13 residues. The source is an elderly woman with active or convalescent COVID-19. Sequences were obtained from peripheral blood. The rearrangement joins TRBV10-2 to TRBJ1-1, with D perhaps TRBD1 (6 bases). CDR3 DNA sequence: TGCGCCAGCGAGGAGACCAGGGGCGCTGAAGCTTTCTTT. Translating gives CASEETRGAEAFF.